Listed below are T cell receptor beta chains from one sample, sequenced in a study of OX40 agonist ivuxolimab in advanced cancers. TCRdb keeps only in-frame clones here, not all; method: immunoSEQ multiplex PCR. The sample carries some 77,000 clones, around 86% recorded once. The starting material was CD4+ or CD8+ T cells sorted from blood, obtained in a trial of the OX40 agonist ivuxolimab. The receptors derive from an adult with an advanced solid tumor such as melanoma, head and neck, liver or kidney cancer. The CDR3 runs from the conserved cysteine through the conserved F or W. D genes are given only for firm matches. Size is omitted from some rows. Given values are once, few, many or a class for expanded clones.

d_gene: .; j_gene: TRBJ1-6; v_gene: TRBV29-1; abundance: .; CDR3nt: TGCAGCGTTGGTTGGGACTCCTATAATTCACCCCTCCACTTT; CDR3aa: CSVGWDSYNSPLHF
d_gene: TRBD1; j_gene: TRBJ1-2; v_gene: TRBV4-1; abundance: .; CDR3nt: TGCGCCAGCAGCCAGCCGTTCCCCCCGACAGGGCAGGGGGGTGGCTACACCTTC; CDR3aa: CASSQPFPPTGQGGGYTF
d_gene: .; j_gene: TRBJ1-1; v_gene: TRBV19; abundance: .; CDR3nt: TGTGCCAGTAGTATAGCCCCGGGACGTGAAGCTTTCTTT; CDR3aa: CASSIAPGREAFF
d_gene: .; j_gene: TRBJ2-3; v_gene: TRBV7-2; abundance: .; CDR3nt: TGTGCCAGCAGCCGGATGGAGATCACAGATACGCAGTATTTT; CDR3aa: CASSRMEITDTQYF
d_gene: .; j_gene: TRBJ1-4; v_gene: TRBV27; abundance: .; CDR3nt: TGTGCCAGCAGTTTGCACGGCCCGCTAAAAGGAGGTAATCGAAATGAAAAACTGTTTTTT; CDR3aa: CASSLHGPLKGGNRNEKLFF
d_gene: TRBD1; j_gene: TRBJ2-3; v_gene: TRBV2; abundance: once; CDR3nt: TGTGCCAGCAGTCTTCAGGGACAGGGTTCAGATACGCAGTATTTT; CDR3aa: CASSLQGQGSDTQYF
d_gene: TRBD2; j_gene: TRBJ2-7; v_gene: TRBV11-2; abundance: .; CDR3nt: TGTGCCAGCAGCTTAGTTGGGATAGCGGGGGGAGCAACCTCCTACGAGCAGTACTTC; CDR3aa: CASSLVGIAGGATSYEQYF
d_gene: .; j_gene: TRBJ1-2; v_gene: TRBV18; abundance: .; CDR3nt: TGTGCCAGCAAAGTTTCCGGGTCGAACTATGGCTACACCTTC; CDR3aa: CASKVSGSNYGYTF
d_gene: .; j_gene: TRBJ1-5; v_gene: TRBV7-9; abundance: few; CDR3nt: TGTGCCAGCAGCAGGGACATTAGCAATCAGCCCCAGCATTTT; CDR3aa: CASSRDISNQPQHF
d_gene: TRBD1; j_gene: TRBJ1-2; v_gene: TRBV7-9; abundance: few; CDR3nt: TGTGCCAGCAGCCGTCCGGGACAGAACTATGGCTACACCTTC; CDR3aa: CASSRPGQNYGYTF
d_gene: .; j_gene: TRBJ1-1; v_gene: TRBV2; abundance: .; CDR3nt: TGTGCCAGCAGGCTTGAGGGGAACACTGAAGCTTTCTTT; CDR3aa: CASRLEGNTEAFF
d_gene: .; j_gene: TRBJ1-4; v_gene: TRBV5-4; abundance: .; CDR3nt: TGTGCCAGCAGCTTGGGTCAGGGTCTTTTGGAGTTGGCTAATGAAAAACTGTTTTTT; CDR3aa: CASSLGQGLLELANEKLFF
d_gene: .; j_gene: TRBJ1-5; v_gene: TRBV28; abundance: .; CDR3nt: TGTGCCAGCATGGCCACCGATAGCAATCAGCCCCAGCATTTT; CDR3aa: CASMATDSNQPQHF
d_gene: .; j_gene: TRBJ1-2; v_gene: TRBV18; abundance: few; CDR3nt: TGTGCCAGCTCACCACCTCAGGGGAATTTGGGCTACACCTTC; CDR3aa: CASSPPQGNLGYTF
d_gene: TRBD2; j_gene: TRBJ2-5; v_gene: TRBV2; abundance: .; CDR3nt: TGTGCCAGCAGTGAAAAGGTAGCGGGGTCGGGGACCCAGTACTTC; CDR3aa: CASSEKVAGSGTQYF
d_gene: .; j_gene: TRBJ2-3; v_gene: TRBV18; abundance: .; CDR3nt: TGTGCCAGCTCACCACCTCTACAGGGCGGCTTTACTTGGGTCGTCAGTACGCAGTATTTT; CDR3aa: CASSPPLQGGFTWVVSTQYF
d_gene: TRBD1; j_gene: TRBJ2-7; v_gene: TRBV5-1; abundance: few; CDR3nt: TGCGCCAGCAGCTTGGCAGGGGGATCGGACGAGCAGTACTTC; CDR3aa: CASSLAGGSDEQYF
d_gene: TRBD2; j_gene: TRBJ2-3; v_gene: TRBV11-2; abundance: once; CDR3nt: TGTGCCAGCAGCTTAACGGTAGCGGGAGAGGATACGCAGTATTTT; CDR3aa: CASSLTVAGEDTQYF
d_gene: .; j_gene: TRBJ2-5; v_gene: TRBV5-1; abundance: .; CDR3nt: TGCGCCAGCAGCTTGGCCAGCGGGCCGGGTGGGGCCCAGTACTTC; CDR3aa: CASSLASGPGGAQYF
d_gene: .; j_gene: TRBJ2-7; v_gene: TRBV11-1; abundance: .; CDR3nt: TGTGCCAGCACCAAAGTAGAGGCCTCCTACGAGCAGTACTTC; CDR3aa: CASTKVEASYEQYF
d_gene: .; j_gene: TRBJ2-3; v_gene: TRBV7-3; abundance: once; CDR3nt: TGTGCCAGCAGCCAGGCGGCGAAGGCAGATACGCAGTATTTT; CDR3aa: CASSQAAKADTQYF
d_gene: TRBD2; j_gene: TRBJ2-3; v_gene: TRBV5-5; abundance: .; CDR3nt: TGTGCCAGCAGCTACTCTAGCGGGGGCACAGATACGCAGTATTTT; CDR3aa: CASSYSSGGTDTQYF
d_gene: TRBD2; j_gene: TRBJ2-5; v_gene: TRBV28; abundance: .; CDR3nt: TGTGCCAGCGGTGCGGGAGTGGAGACCCAGTACTTC; CDR3aa: CASGAGVETQYF
d_gene: .; j_gene: TRBJ2-3; v_gene: TRBV11-1; abundance: .; CDR3nt: TGTGCCAGCAGCTTAGCAGCCGACTGGTTTAAAGATACGCAGTATTTT; CDR3aa: CASSLAADWFKDTQYF
d_gene: .; j_gene: TRBJ1-1; v_gene: TRBV12-5; abundance: .; CDR3nt: TGTGCTAGTGAGGGGGAAATTTCAACTGAAGCTTTCTTT; CDR3aa: CASEGEISTEAFF